The clone carrying this T cell receptor (beta chain) was counted at least ten times. The antigen is unknown. Stated time point: blood at routine non-recurrence follow-up after resection. Sequencing of whole RNA from tumor, nontumor lung or frozen PBMC involved no sorting. The data belong to a study of spatial heterogeneity in lung cancer. Study-wide background: The mean occurrence of each unique TCR and UMI combination in raw reads exceeded eight. Notes on the study in general: More often at tumor resection than at routine follow-up, ubiquitous expanded tumor TCRs were detected in the blood.

The presence of a unique molecular identifier marked each TCR cDNA molecule. TCRdb reanalysed the 5' RACE reads using MiXCR and keeps one entry per CDR3 protein. Of about 47,000 distinct CDR3 sequences in the sample, 12% were seen once. This CDR3 comprises 16 residues. V was clipped by 2 bases and J by 1 base, with 14 bases between them. The germline CDR1 and CDR2 sequences are PRHDT and FYEKMQ (reference sequence). The gene calls are TRBV13 and TRBJ2-5; D call uncertain. The receptor was isolated from a male donor with early-stage non-small cell lung cancer. Sequences were derived from PBMCs, sampled at follow-up. The chain's CDR3 is CASSLTFSTLQETQYF. The CDR3 DNA reads TGTGCCAGCAGCTTAACTTTCAGTACGCTCCAAGAGACCCAGTACTTC.